This T cell receptor beta chain was found in a study of read filtering for tumor transcriptome and immune sequencing. Study overall: Mean patient age was roughly 72 years, range roughly 40 to 80; over 16 male, 11 to 15 female.

Study conclusions and caveats: About 77% of IR-seq clonotypes had a single read, yet these held 3.5% to 4.5% of reads.

The CDR3 covers 15 residues. Trimming at V came to 6 bases and at J to 1 base, leaving 10 bases not matched to a gene. Germline V gene data show CDR1 as DFQATT and CDR2 as SNEGSKA (reference sequence). This clonotype showed up many times. What it binds is unknown. The library was built from roughly 400 ng RNA with molecular barcoded adaptors for alpha/delta and beta/gamma chains. TCRdb recomputed calls from the reads with MiXCR, one row per CDR3 protein. The sample shows 35,000 to 45,000 distinct CDR3 sequences, roughly an eighth of them seen only once. This TCR came from a donor aged 40 or over with multiple myeloma. Material for sequencing was a population of CD138-negative cells sorted from bone marrow. The V gene is TRBV20-1, the J gene TRBJ2-5; the match to TRBD2 covers 8 bases. CDR3 nucleotides: TGCAGTGCCGGGCGAAGCGGGAGAGTCCAAGAGACCCAGTACTTC. It yields the protein CSAGRSGRVQETQYF.